One sample yielded the 18 T cell receptor beta chains listed below, sequenced in a study of cytomegalovirus exposure and HLA in healthy donors. Sequencing used immunoSEQ multiplex PCR; TCRdb keeps in-frame clones, though not all of them. The sample lists over 60,000 clones, about 95% occurring once. Sequenced material: PBMCs. These receptors were obtained from a man between 18 and 35 years old in good health and CMV-seronegative.

The chain carries TRBV5-1 and TRBJ2-3, with 8 bases aligning to TRBD1. The CDR3 totals 15 residues. Trimming cost V 4 bases and J 4 bases; bases outside gene matches: 8. Germline V lookup: CDR1 SGHRS, CDR2 YFSETQ. CDR3: CASSPTGEWADTQYF. CDR3 coding DNA: TGCGCCAGCAGCCCGACAGGGGAGTGGGCAGATACGCAGTATTTT.

The chain carries TRBV16 and TRBJ1-5; 7 positions match TRBD1. The CDR3 has 16 residues. Germline V gene sequence: CDR1 KGHSY, CDR2 FQNENV. The trim removed 4 bases at V and 1 base at J, leaving 7 bases unmatched. The CDR3 protein is CASSRDREASNQPQHF. CDR3 in DNA: TGTGCCAGCAGCCGAGACAGGGAAGCGAGCAATCAGCCCCAGCATTTT.

The CDR3 sequence: CASSSGAGNTIYF. CDR3 DNA: TGTGCCAGCAGCTCGGGAGCTGGAAACACCATATATTTT. The chain is built from TRBV7-9 and TRBJ1-3; D remains unclear. CDR1 is SEHNR, CDR2 FQNEAQ, per germline (reference sequence). The germline V and J ends were trimmed by 4 bases and 2 bases, with 6 bases remaining between them. This CDR3 comprises 13 residues.

This chain joins TRBV7-9 and TRBJ2-1; D is unresolved. With 5 bases removed from V and 0 bases from J, the gap between germline ends came to 8 bases. CDR1 and CDR2 from the germline V gene are SEHNR and FQNEAQ (reference sequence). This CDR3 is 14 amino acids long. CDR3 DNA: TGTGCCAGCAGCCTGGCGGACTCCTACAATGAGCAGTTCTTC. Amino acids: CASSLADSYNEQFF.

The gene calls are TRBV27 and TRBJ1-3; D uncertain. This CDR3 contains 15 residues. The germline V and J ends were trimmed by 2 bases and 4 bases, with 12 bases remaining between them. Germline lookup yields CDR1 MNHEY and CDR2 SMNVEV (reference sequence). As DNA, the CDR3 is TGTGCCAGCAGTTTAAACATCCTGGGCGGAAACACCATATATTTT. The encoded protein is CASSLNILGGNTIYF.

The V call is TRBV5-1, the J call TRBJ2-5, with 10 positions matching TRBD1. The CDR3 totals 16 residues. From germline, CDR1 is SGHRS and CDR2 YFSETQ. J lost 1 base, V lost 4 bases, and 7 bases had no gene match. CDR3: CASSLLGTGAQETQYF. In DNA form, the CDR3 reads TGCGCCAGCAGCCTCCTCGGGACAGGGGCCCAAGAGACCCAGTACTTC.

This chain links TRBV14 with TRBJ2-7; 9 nucleotides match TRBD1. Germline V gene lookup returns CDR1 SGHDN and CDR2 FVKESK. The CDR3 contains 13 residues. V was clipped by 0 bases and J by 13 bases; unmatched bases: 7. CDR3 DNA sequence: TGTGCCAGCAGCCAAGACCTCCCGGGACAGGGTTACTTC. This codes for CASSQDLPGQGYF.

The chain has TRBV11-3 and TRBJ1-5; the D gene is possibly TRBD1 (6 bases). Trimming shortened V by 5 bases and J by 7 bases, and 9 bases separated the two germline ends. The CDR3 spans 12 residues. Germline V lookup: CDR1 SGHNT, CDR2 YENEEA. The CDR3 DNA reads TGTGCCAGCAGCATAAGGGGGCAGCCCCAGCATTTT. It is translated as CASSIRGQPQHF.

This clone showed up just once. The chain is built from TRBV6-6 and TRBJ2-5, with D maybe TRBD2 (7 bases). V was cut by 0 bases and J by 4 bases, with 12 bases left in between. Germline assignment: CDR1 MNHNY and CDR2 SVGAGI (reference sequence). The CDR3 covers 15 residues. The CDR3, as DNA: TGTGCCAGCAGTTACTCGACAGGCGGGAGAGAGACCCAGTACTTC. Residues: CASSYSTGGRETQYF.

V is TRBV5-1 and J is TRBJ2-5, with D hard to call. The CDR3 covers 14 residues. V lost 4 bases to trimming and J lost 1 base, with 11 bases between them. Germline values: CDR1 SGHRS, CDR2 YFSETQ. The CDR3 loop reads CASSKNSVQETQYF. In DNA, the CDR3 is TGCGCCAGCAGCAAAAACAGTGTCCAAGAGACCCAGTACTTC.

The chain is built from TRBV6-1 and TRBJ1-2; 10 bases align to TRBD1. Germline CDR1 MNHNS, CDR2 SASEGT. The ends lost 3 bases at V and 5 bases at J; junction bases unmatched: 3. The CDR3 contains 14 residues. CDR3 bases: TGTGCCAGCAGTGAGGGACAGGGGATTTATGGCTACACCTTC. Residues: CASSEGQGIYGYTF.

This sequence joins TRBV6-5 and TRBJ1-1; D gene unclear. The germline CDR1 and CDR2 sequences are MNHEY and SVGAGI. With 0 bases removed from V and 4 bases from J, the gap between germline ends came to 12 bases. The CDR3 covers 15 residues. The CDR3 DNA sequence: TGTGCCAGCAGTTACTCGACGGTCCCGGGCACTGAAGCTTTCTTT. This codes for CASSYSTVPGTEAFF.

This chain connects TRBV30 to TRBJ2-2, with TRBD1 matching over 7 bases. Germline V lookup: CDR1 GTSNPN, CDR2 SVGIG (reference sequence). The CDR3 consists of 17 residues. V gave up 3 bases and J gave up 0 bases; unmatched junction bases: 10. The CDR3 DNA sequence: TGTGCCTGGAGAGTAGGGCCGGGACAGACGAACACCGGGGAGCTGTTTTTT. This codes for CAWRVGPGQTNTGELFF.

This sequence joins TRBV13 and TRBJ1-6; D possibly corresponds to TRBD1 (5 bases). CDR3 length: 15 residues. The V and J ends lost 4 bases and 9 bases respectively, with 16 bases between them. From germline, CDR1 is PRHDT and CDR2 FYEKMQ (reference sequence). Here the CDR3 DNA reads TGTGCCAGCAGCTCCGAGGCAGGGCGGGGTTCACCCCTCCACTTT. It yields the protein CASSSEAGRGSPLHF. The variable domain in full, completed from reference TRBV13 and TRBJ1-6, reads AAGVIQSPRHLIKEKRETATLKCYPIPRHDTVYWYQQGPGQDPQFLISFYEKMQSDKGSIPDRFSAQQFSDYHSELNMSSLELGDSALYFCASSSEAGRGSPLHFGNGTRLTVT.

The V and J genes are TRBV7-9 and TRBJ1-2, with D possibly being TRBD1 (5 bases). V lost 5 bases, J lost 8 bases, and 15 bases lay in between. The CDR3 spans 13 residues. From germline, CDR1 is SEHNR and CDR2 FQNEAQ (reference sequence). DNA of the CDR3: TGTGCCAGCAGCCAACGCGACAGCTACGGCTACACCTTC. Its translation: CASSQRDSYGYTF.

This clone has only one observation. The rearrangement joins TRBV7-2 to TRBJ2-3, with 7 bases fitting TRBD2. CDR1 SGHTA and CDR2 FQGNSA come from the germline V gene. V lost 5 bases, J lost 2 bases, and 10 bases stayed unmatched. This CDR3 has 16 residues. The CDR3 DNA sequence: TGTGCCAGCAGCCCCAGGACTAGTATATTCACAGATACGCAGTATTTT. The encoded protein is CASSPRTSIFTDTQYF.

The rearrangement uses TRBV13 and TRBJ1-5; D may be TRBD1 (5 bases). Per germline, CDR1 PRHDT and CDR2 FYEKMQ (reference sequence). Trimming took off 4 bases at V and 6 bases at J, with 13 bases between the two ends. The CDR3 sequence is 14 residues long. The CDR3 reads CASSSQGLGQPQHF. CDR3 nucleotide sequence: TGTGCCAGCAGCTCCCAGGGTTTAGGTCAGCCCCAGCATTTT.

V gene TRBV2 combines with J gene TRBJ1-5; 9 bases are a match to TRBD1. This CDR3 comprises 16 residues. After removal of 7 bases from V and 1 base from J, the junction contained 8 bases not matched to a gene. Germline V gene sequence: CDR1 SNHLY, CDR2 FYNNEI. CDR3 sequence: CASMDRGSGSNQPQHF. In DNA form, the CDR3 reads TGTGCCAGCATGGACAGGGGTTCGGGGAGCAATCAGCCCCAGCATTTT.